This TCR beta chain was sequenced in a study of graft-versus-host responses after intestinal transplantation (dated by TCRdb to the early 2020s). About the full investigation: Recipients received multivisceral, liver-intestinal, or isolated intestinal transplants. A peak of at least 4% donor T cells among recipient peripheral blood mononuclear cells was the definition used for donor T cell macrochimerism. The cohort enrolled under 25 intestinal transplant recipients including one retransplant, and a few patients lacking pretransplant specimens were excluded. Instead of going to the commercial service, samples from a few later patients were sequenced in-house on an Illumina MiSeq and processed with MiXCR. Alloreactive clones were identified by sequencing pre-transplant mixed lymphocyte reaction products and comparing these products with unstimulated pre-transplant donor and recipient T cells. Graft-versus-host and host-versus-graft alloreactive T cell clones were tracked in the graft, circulation and bone marrow after intestinal transplantation using bulk TCR-beta CDR3 sequencing. All recipients received anti-thymocyte globulin induction followed by maintenance tacrolimus and steroids for around 3 years.

The sample holds one count of this clone. The specificity of this receptor is unknown. Base quality data are lacking; no much larger clone is found one base away. From the cysteine through the phenylalanine, the CDR3 covers 15 amino acids. The sequence is cut down to CDR3 DNA, 45 bases in frame from base 1. Deletion took 2 bases off V and 0 bases off J, with a span of 7 bases between the germline ends. Via the germline V gene, CDR1 is MGHDK and CDR2 SYGVNS. The investigation overall reported the following: Patients with donor T cell macrochimerism had high GvH to HvG T cell clonal ratios in their allografts. Peak levels of circulating GvH clones were associated with declines in HvG clones early after transplant. GvH clones were detected in recipient bone marrow, and some appeared earlier in ileal mucosa or blood, consistent with an intestinal mucosal origin. Conclusions were limited by the relatively low number and heterogeneity of intestinal transplant patients.

Dithiothreitol, EDTA incubations and collagenase D digestion were used to isolate intraepithelial and lamina propria lymphocytes from graft specimens. Bulk TCR-beta sequencing was performed on serial intestinal graft biopsy specimens collected as late as 600 days after transplant. Libraries were built with the immunoSEQ multiplex PCR assay. Adaptive Biotechnologies carried out high-throughput TCR-beta CDR3 sequencing of genomic DNA for most patients. The original pipeline was this. Adaptive's ImmunoSEQ software supplied the TCR sequencing data for approximately 18 patients, while MiXCR and VDJtools were used to process three other patients. CDR3 nucleotide sequences shared by donor and recipient were removed because the origin of these sequences could not be assigned. To be classed as alloreactive, a clone needed at least 2-fold expansion over unstimulated cells and a minimum CFSE-low frequency of 0.002% (template counts) or 0.001% (read counts). A clone was considered mappable if detected in the sequenced pre-transplant spleen, lymph node, or MLR CFSE-low populations of the donor or recipient. The cumulative frequency of alloreactive clones was calculated as a percentage of all sequences, weighted by copy number. The table comes from immuneACCESS by way of TCRdb, which keeps in-frame sequences with V and J called. Part of the clones is missing from these tables; in studies checked, under half for an unresolved V gene and the rest for unknown reasons. That table furnishes V, J and clone size, whereas the DNA furnished D and trimming. In this sample the table shows tens of thousands of clones, about 89% of which occur a single time. Around 1.7% of the sample is in the top ten clones.

This sequence uses TRBV25-1 and TRBJ1-4; the D gene is not confidently resolved. Sequenced material: ileum tissue, taken less than 400 days after transplant. The TCR sequence derives from a human patient who received an intestinal transplant, so some T cells may come from the graft donor. CDR3 protein: CASSERSTTNEKLFF. The DNA sequence follows: TGTGCCAGCAGTGAAAGGAGTACAACTAATGAAAAACTGTTTTTT.